Presented here are 5 T cell receptor beta chains from one specimen sequenced in a study of graft-versus-host responses after intestinal transplantation. Method: immunoSEQ multiplex PCR; TCRdb's copy keeps in-frame clones and lacks some. The sample has 15,000 to 20,000 clones; roughly 37% are singletons. This material consisted of alloreactive CD4+ T cells from a mixed lymphocyte reaction culture, taken before intestinal transplant. The subset here: CFSE-low proliferating T cells sorted from approximately six-day pre-transplant mixed lymphocyte reaction (GvH or HvG direction). The receptors were sampled from a human patient who received an intestinal transplant.

CDR3 sequence reads: CASSSASGGPTDTQYF. Here the CDR3 DNA reads TGCGCCAGCAGCTCAGCTAGCGGGGGGCCTACAGATACGCAGTATTTT. This chain joins TRBV5-1 and TRBJ2-3; 11 bases fit TRBD2. Germline-derived CDR1 and CDR2 are SGHRS and YFSETQ. The J segment lost 3 bases and the V segment lost 3 bases, leaving 6 bases of the junction unmatched. CDR3 size: 16 residues.

This clone has a handful of counts. The gene calls are TRBV4-2 and TRBJ1-2; 7 bases agree with TRBD1. The CDR3 covers 17 residues. Germline V lookup: CDR1 LGHNA, CDR2 YNFKEQ. Trimming removed 1 base from V and 2 bases from J; junction bases left unmatched: 10. The DNA for the CDR3 is TGTGCCAGCAGCCAAGTCTCCGAGACAGGGCGAAACTATGGCTACACCTTC. Translated, it gives CASSQVSETGRNYGYTF.

The gene calls are TRBV10-3 and TRBJ1-4; D not resolved. The V and J ends lost 0 bases and 8 bases respectively, with 16 bases between them. CDR1 and CDR2 (germline): ENHRY, SYGVKD. This CDR3 has 16 amino acids. This chain's CDR3 is CAISESIGAMGEKLFF. The CDR3 DNA reads TGTGCCATCAGTGAGTCGATAGGTGCGATGGGGGAAAAACTGTTTTTT.

The sample holds a few counts of this clone. The V and J genes are TRBV18 and TRBJ1-2, with D uncertain. Deletions cut 2 bases from V and 1 base from J, with 14 bases between. CDR3 length equals 16 residues. In germline, CDR1 is KGHSH, CDR2 LQKENI. This CDR3 is CASSPSAATFNYGYTF. The CDR3 DNA reads as TGTGCCAGCTCACCATCCGCGGCCACTTTTAACTATGGCTACACCTTC.

This rearrangement joins TRBV2 to TRBJ2-5; D gene unclear. The V end lost 5 bases, the J end lost 6 bases, and 16 bases lay between the germline ends. The CDR3 is 14 amino acids. Looked up from germline, CDR1 is SNHLY and CDR2 is FYNNEI. This CDR3 reads CASSYTDGRQTQYF. In DNA form, the CDR3 reads TGTGCCAGCAGTTACACAGATGGACGACAGACCCAGTACTTC.